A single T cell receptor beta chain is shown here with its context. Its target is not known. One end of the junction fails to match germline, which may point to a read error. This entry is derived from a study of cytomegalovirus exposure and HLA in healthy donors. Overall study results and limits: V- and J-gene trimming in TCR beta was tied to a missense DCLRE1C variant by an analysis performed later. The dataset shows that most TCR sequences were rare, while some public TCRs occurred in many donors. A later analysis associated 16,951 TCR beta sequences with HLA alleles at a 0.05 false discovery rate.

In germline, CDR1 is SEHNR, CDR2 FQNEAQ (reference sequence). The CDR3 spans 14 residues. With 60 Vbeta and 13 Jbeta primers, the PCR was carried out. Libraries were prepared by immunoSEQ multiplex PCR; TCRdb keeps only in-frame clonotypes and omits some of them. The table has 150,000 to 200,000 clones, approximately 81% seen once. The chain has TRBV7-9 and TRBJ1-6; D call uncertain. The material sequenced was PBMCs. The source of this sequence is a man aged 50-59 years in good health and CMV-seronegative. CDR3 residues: CASSRDSYNSPPHF. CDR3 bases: TGTGCCAGCAGCCGTGACTCCTATAATTCACCCCCCCACTTT.